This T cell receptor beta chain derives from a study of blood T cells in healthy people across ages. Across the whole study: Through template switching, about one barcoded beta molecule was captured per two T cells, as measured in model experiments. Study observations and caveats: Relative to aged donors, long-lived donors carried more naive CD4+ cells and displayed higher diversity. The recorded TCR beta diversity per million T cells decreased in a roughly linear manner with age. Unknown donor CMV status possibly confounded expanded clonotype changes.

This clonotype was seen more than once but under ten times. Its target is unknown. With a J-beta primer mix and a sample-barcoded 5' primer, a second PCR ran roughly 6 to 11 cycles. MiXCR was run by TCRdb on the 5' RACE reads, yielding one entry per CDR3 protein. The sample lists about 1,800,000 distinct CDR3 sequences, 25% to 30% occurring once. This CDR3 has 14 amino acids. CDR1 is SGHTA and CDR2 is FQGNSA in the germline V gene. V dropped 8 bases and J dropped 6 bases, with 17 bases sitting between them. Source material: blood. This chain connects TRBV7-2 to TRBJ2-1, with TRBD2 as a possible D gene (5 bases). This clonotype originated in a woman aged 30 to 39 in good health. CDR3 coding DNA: TGTGCCAGCCGCCCGACTACCGCCAGCAATGAGCAGTTCTTC. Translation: CASRPTTASNEQFF. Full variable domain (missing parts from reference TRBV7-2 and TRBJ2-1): GAGVSQSPSNKVTEKGKDVELRCDPISGHTALYWYRQSLGQGLEFLIYFQGNSAPDKSGLPSDRFSAERTGGSVSTLTIQRTQQEDSAVYLCASRPTTASNEQFFGPGTRLTVL.